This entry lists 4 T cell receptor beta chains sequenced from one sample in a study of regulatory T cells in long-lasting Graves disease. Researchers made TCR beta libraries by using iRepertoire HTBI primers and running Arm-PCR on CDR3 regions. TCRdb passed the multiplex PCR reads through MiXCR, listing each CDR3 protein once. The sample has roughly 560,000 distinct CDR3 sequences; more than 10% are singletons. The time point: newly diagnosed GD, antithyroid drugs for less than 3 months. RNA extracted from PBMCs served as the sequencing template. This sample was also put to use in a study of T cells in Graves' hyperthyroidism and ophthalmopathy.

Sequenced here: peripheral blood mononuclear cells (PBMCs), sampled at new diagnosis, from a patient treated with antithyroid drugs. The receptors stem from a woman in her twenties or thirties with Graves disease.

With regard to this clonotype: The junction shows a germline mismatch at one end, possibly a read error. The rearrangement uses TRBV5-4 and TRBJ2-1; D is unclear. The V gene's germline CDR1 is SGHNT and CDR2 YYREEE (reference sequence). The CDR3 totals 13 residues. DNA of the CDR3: TGTGCCAGCAGCCAGGCTCGGTACAATGGGCAGTTCTTC. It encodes CASSQARYNGQFF. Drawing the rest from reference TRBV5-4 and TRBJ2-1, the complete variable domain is ETGVTQSPTHLIKTRGQQVTLRCSSQSGHNTVSWYQQALGQGPQFIFQYYREEENGRGNFPPRFSGLQFPNYSSELNVNALELDDSALYLCASSQARYNGQFFGPGTRLTVL.

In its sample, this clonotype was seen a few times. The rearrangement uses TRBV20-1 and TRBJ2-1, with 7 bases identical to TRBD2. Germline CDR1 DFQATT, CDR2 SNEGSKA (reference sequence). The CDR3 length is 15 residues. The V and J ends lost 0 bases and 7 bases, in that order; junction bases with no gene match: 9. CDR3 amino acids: CSARDPRGSGNEQFF. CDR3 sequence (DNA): TGCAGTGCTAGAGATCCCCGCGGGAGCGGGAATGAGCAGTTCTTC.

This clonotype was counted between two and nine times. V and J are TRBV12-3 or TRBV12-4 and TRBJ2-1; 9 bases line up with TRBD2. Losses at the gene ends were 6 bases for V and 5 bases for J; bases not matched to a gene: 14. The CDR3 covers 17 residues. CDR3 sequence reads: CASSPPRSGGRDNEQFF. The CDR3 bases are TGTGCCAGCAGCCCCCCCCGGTCAGGCGGGAGGGACAATGAGCAGTTCTTC.

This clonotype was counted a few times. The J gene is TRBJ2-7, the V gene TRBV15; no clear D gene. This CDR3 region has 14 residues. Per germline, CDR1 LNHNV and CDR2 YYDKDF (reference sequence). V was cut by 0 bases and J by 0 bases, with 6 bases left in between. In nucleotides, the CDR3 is TGTGCCACCAGCAGAGAGGCAGACTCCTACGAGCAGTACTTC. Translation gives CATSREADSYEQYF. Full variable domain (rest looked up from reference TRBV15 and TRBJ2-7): DAMVIQNPRYQVTQFGKPVTLSCSQTLNHNVMYWYQQKSSQAPKLLFHYYDKDFNNEADTPDNFQSRRPNTSFCFLDIRSPGLGDTAMYLCATSREADSYEQYFGPGTRLTVT.